A selection of T cell receptor beta chains follows, all from one sample in a study of OX40 agonist ivuxolimab in advanced cancers. The assay was immunoSEQ multiplex PCR, and TCRdb's table has in-frame clones only and misses some. The table has more than 65,000 clones, roughly 93% seen once. The material sequenced was CD4+ or CD8+ T cells sorted from blood, taken in a trial of the OX40 agonist ivuxolimab. These receptors were obtained from an adult with an advanced solid tumor such as melanoma, head and neck, liver or kidney cancer. CDR3s include the opening cysteine and the closing phenylalanine or tryptophan. The D gene is left open where the match is weak. Size values are once, few and many counts, or a class for expanded clones, and some rows have none.

j_call v_call d_call clone_size cdr3_nt cdr3_aa
TRBJ2-5 TRBV25-1 NA NA TGTGCCAGCAGTGAAGCCCGTCTGCAAGAGACCCAGTACTTC CASSEARLQETQYF
TRBJ2-7 TRBV14 TRBD1 NA TGTGCCAGCAGCCTTGGACAGGGGGCGTACGAGCAGTACTTC CASSLGQGAYEQYF
TRBJ2-5 TRBV11-2 NA NA TGTGCCAGCAGCTCCAATTTCGGGTGGGAGACCCAGTACTTC CASSSNFGWETQYF
TRBJ2-3 TRBV19 NA NA TGTGCCAGTAGTATATGGGAGACAGATACGCAGTATTTT CASSIWETDTQYF
TRBJ1-2 TRBV9 NA once TGTGCCAGCAGCGAGGACAGTTCCCACTACGGCTACACCTTC CASSEDSSHYGYTF
TRBJ2-7 TRBV28 TRBD2 NA TGTGCCAGCAGTGAGCTAGCGGACTATCCCTACGAGCAGTACTTC CASSELADYPYEQYF
TRBJ1-1 TRBV11-2 NA NA TGTGCCAGCAGCTTAGATCCGTCGGGGAGGGATGAAGCTTTCTTT CASSLDPSGRDEAFF
TRBJ2-7 TRBV25-1 NA once TGTGCCAGCAGTGAAGGGCCGTTGTACTTC CASSEGPLYF
TRBJ2-1 TRBV10-3 TRBD2 NA TGTGCCATCAGCACTAGCGGGGGGTACAATGAGCAGTTCTTC CAISTSGGYNEQFF
TRBJ1-5 TRBV7-9 NA NA TGTGCCAGCAGCTTATTGAACAGCAATCAGCCCCAGCATTTT CASSLLNSNQPQHF
TRBJ2-1 TRBV7-2 NA NA TGTGCCAGCAGCCTAGGGGGGATGCACAATGAGCAGTTCTTC CASSLGGMHNEQFF
TRBJ1-5 TRBV7-9 NA NA TGTGCCAGCATCCGGGTGGGTTCGGGGGGAAGCAATCAGCCCCAGCATTTT CASIRVGSGGSNQPQHF
TRBJ1-2 TRBV29-1 NA NA TGCAGCGTTGAAGATAACTCGAATGGCTACACCTTC CSVEDNSNGYTF
TRBJ1-1 TRBV6-1 NA few TGTGCCAGCAGCCCCCCGGGGGGCACTGAAGCTTTCTTT CASSPPGGTEAFF
TRBJ2-7 TRBV27 TRBD1 NA TGTGCCAGCAGTTTATCTGTAGGGGGCGGCGAGCAGTACTTC CASSLSVGGGEQYF
TRBJ1-1 TRBV5-1 NA NA TGCGCCAGCAGCTTTGACGGATTCACTGAAGCTTTCTTT CASSFDGFTEAFF
TRBJ2-1 TRBV19 TRBD2 NA TGTGCCAGTTCCCTAGCGGGGGGGAATGAGCAGTTCTTC CASSLAGGNEQFF
TRBJ1-3 TRBV19 NA NA TGTGCCAGTAGTATAGACACGGGGCCGTACTCTGGAAACACCATATATTTT CASSIDTGPYSGNTIYF
TRBJ2-4 TRBV7-3 NA NA TGTGCCAGCAGCCCTAGCCAGGGAGCCAAAAACATTCAGTACTTC CASSPSQGAKNIQYF
TRBJ2-2 TRBV5-1 NA once TGCGCCAGCGCCCCCCCGCAGGGAAGAATACTGTTTTTT CASAPPQGRILFF
TRBJ2-7 TRBV6-5 TRBD2 once TGTGCCAGCAGTGCAGGAAGCGGGGGGATCTACGAGCAGTACTTC CASSAGSGGIYEQYF
TRBJ2-3 TRBV9 NA NA TGTGCCAGCAGCGTAGTCCAATCCCCGGATACGCAGTATTTT CASSVVQSPDTQYF
TRBJ2-2 TRBV27 TRBD2 NA TGTGCCACCAAACCCCTGGCGGGGGAGGGGACCGGGGAGCTGTTTTTT CATKPLAGEGTGELFF
TRBJ2-2 TRBV7-2 NA once TGTGCCAGCAGCCTTCCCGGGGAGCTGTTTTTT CASSLPGELFF
TRBJ2-1 TRBV5-1 NA NA TGCGCCAGCAGCTTGACTAGGGATGAGCAGTTCTTC CASSLTRDEQFF
TRBJ2-7 TRBV5-6 NA NA TGTGCCAGCAGCTTGGCAGGCGAGCAGTACTTC CASSLAGEQYF
TRBJ1-2 TRBV27 NA NA TGTGCCAGCAGTTCCCTACAGTCTGGGTATGGCTACACCTTC CASSSLQSGYGYTF
TRBJ2-5 TRBV4-1 NA NA TGCGCCAGCAGCCCCTCGTGGGCTGGGGCGCAAGAGACCCAGTACTTC CASSPSWAGAQETQYF
TRBJ2-1 TRBV7-9 TRBD2 NA TGTGCCAGCAGCTCTCCAACGACTAGCGGGGGTAATGAGCAGTTCTTC CASSSPTTSGGNEQFF
TRBJ2-7 TRBV7-9 NA NA TGTGCCAGCAGCTTTGGAGCGGCTGAGCAGTACTTC CASSFGAAEQYF
TRBJ1-1 TRBV6-5 NA NA TGTGCCAGCAGTTACTCCTTAATGAACACTGAAGCTTTCTTT CASSYSLMNTEAFF
TRBJ1-1 TRBV19 NA NA TGTGCCAGTAGCCCTGGGGTGGGGACTGAAGCTTTCTTT CASSPGVGTEAFF